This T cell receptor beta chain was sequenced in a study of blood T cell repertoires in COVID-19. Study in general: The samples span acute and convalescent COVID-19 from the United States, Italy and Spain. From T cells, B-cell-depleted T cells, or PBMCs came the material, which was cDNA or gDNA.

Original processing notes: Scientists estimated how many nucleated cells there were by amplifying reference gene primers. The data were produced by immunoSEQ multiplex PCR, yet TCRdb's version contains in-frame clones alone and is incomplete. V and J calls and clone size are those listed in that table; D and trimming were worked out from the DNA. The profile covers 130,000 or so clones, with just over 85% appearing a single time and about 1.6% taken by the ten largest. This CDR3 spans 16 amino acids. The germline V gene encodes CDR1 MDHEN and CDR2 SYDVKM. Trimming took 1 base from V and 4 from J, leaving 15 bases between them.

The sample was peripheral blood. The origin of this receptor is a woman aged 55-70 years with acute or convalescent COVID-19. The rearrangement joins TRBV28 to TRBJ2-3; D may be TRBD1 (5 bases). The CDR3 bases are TGTGCCAGCAGTTTATTCCCAGGGTTGGTAGCAGATACGCAGTATTTT. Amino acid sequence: CASSLFPGLVADTQYF. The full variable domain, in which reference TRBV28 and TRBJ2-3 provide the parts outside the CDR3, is DVKVTQSSRYLVKRTGEKVFLECVQDMDHENMFWYRQDPGLGLRLIYFSYDVKMKEKGDIPEGYSVSREKKERFSLILESASTNQTSMYLCASSLFPGLVADTQYFGPGTRLTVL.